Listed below are T cell receptor beta chains from one sample, sequenced in a study of blood T cell repertoires in COVID-19. Using immunoSEQ multiplex PCR, the repertoire was profiled, and TCRdb retains in-frame clones only, with some absent. Seen here are 150,000 to 200,000 clones, roughly 80% observed once, and the top ten hold about 2.1%. The sequencing input was peripheral blood. These TCRs come from an elderly woman with acute or convalescent COVID-19. CDR3s include the opening cysteine and the closing phenylalanine or tryptophan. Fields, in order: CDR3 protein, CDR3 DNA, V gene, clone size, D gene, J gene. The D gene is left open where the match is weak. The size field is filled for only some rows; it gives once, few, many or a size class.

CDR3 protein: CASSTQQGLTRNTEAFF
CDR3 DNA: TGTGCCAGCTCAACCCAACAGGGTTTGACTCGGAACACTGAAGCTTTCTTT
V gene: TRBV18
clone size: few
D gene: -
J gene: TRBJ1-1

CDR3 protein: CASSSVTGDSPLHF
CDR3 DNA: TGTGCCAGCAGCTCAGTGACAGGGGATTCACCCCTCCACTTT
V gene: TRBV7-2
clone size: -
D gene: TRBD1
J gene: TRBJ1-6

CDR3 protein: CATLRTGAANYGYTF
CDR3 DNA: TGTGCCACCCTAAGGACAGGAGCCGCTAACTATGGCTACACCTTC
V gene: TRBV2
clone size: -
D gene: TRBD1
J gene: TRBJ1-2

CDR3 protein: CASSLRDIGNTIYF
CDR3 DNA: TGTGCCAGCAGCCTCCGGGACATTGGAAACACCATATATTTT
V gene: TRBV3-1/TRBV3-2
clone size: -
D gene: -
J gene: TRBJ1-3

CDR3 protein: CATLDPGQPYNEQFF
CDR3 DNA: TGTGCCACCCTTGACCCGGGACAGCCTTACAATGAGCAGTTCTTC
V gene: TRBV28
clone size: once
D gene: TRBD1
J gene: TRBJ2-1

CDR3 protein: CASSTYEQGASTGELFF
CDR3 DNA: TGCGCCAGCAGCACCTACGAACAGGGGGCGAGCACCGGGGAGCTGTTTTTT
V gene: TRBV5-1
clone size: -
D gene: TRBD1
J gene: TRBJ2-2

CDR3 protein: CASSLGTGGQGEQFF
CDR3 DNA: TGCGCCAGCAGCTTGGGGACAGGGGGCCAAGGTGAGCAGTTCTTC
V gene: TRBV5-1
clone size: -
D gene: TRBD1
J gene: TRBJ2-1

CDR3 protein: CTSSRQPALRCQETQYF
CDR3 DNA: TGCACCAGCAGCCGACAACCTGCACTTCGCTGTCAAGAGACCCAGTACTTC
V gene: TRBV1
clone size: -
D gene: -
J gene: TRBJ2-5

CDR3 protein: CASSSLAENYEQYF
CDR3 DNA: TGTGCCAGTAGTTCACTAGCGGAGAACTACGAGCAGTACTTC
V gene: TRBV19
clone size: -
D gene: TRBD2
J gene: TRBJ2-7

CDR3 protein: CASTRERESEQFF
CDR3 DNA: TGTGCCAGCACCAGGGAGCGGGAGAGTGAGCAGTTCTTC
V gene: TRBV12-3/TRBV12-4
clone size: -
D gene: TRBD2
J gene: TRBJ2-1

CDR3 protein: CASSLTRNTEAFF
CDR3 DNA: TGTGCCAGCAGCCTCACGCGAAACACTGAAGCTTTCTTT
V gene: TRBV28
clone size: -
D gene: -
J gene: TRBJ1-1

CDR3 protein: CASSSMGAGTDTQYF
CDR3 DNA: TGCGCCAGCAGCTCCATGGGGGCAGGTACAGATACGCAGTATTTT
V gene: TRBV5-1
clone size: -
D gene: -
J gene: TRBJ2-3

CDR3 protein: CASSQEGAQYF
CDR3 DNA: TGTGCCAGCAGCCAAGAGGGAGCGCAGTATTTT
V gene: TRBV3-1/TRBV3-2
clone size: -
D gene: -
J gene: TRBJ2-3

CDR3 protein: CASSRRGDKDEQYF
CDR3 DNA: TGTGCCAGCAGCCGCAGGGGGGATAAGGACGAGCAGTACTTC
V gene: TRBV5-4
clone size: once
D gene: -
J gene: TRBJ2-7

CDR3 protein: CATSRDIRDRGYEQYF
CDR3 DNA: TGTGCCACCAGCAGAGATATAAGGGACAGGGGCTACGAGCAGTACTTC
V gene: TRBV15
clone size: -
D gene: TRBD1
J gene: TRBJ2-7

CDR3 protein: CASSVGTSGAETQYF
CDR3 DNA: TGTGCCAGCAGCGTAGGGACTAGCGGGGCTGAGACCCAGTACTTC
V gene: TRBV9
clone size: -
D gene: TRBD2
J gene: TRBJ2-5

CDR3 protein: CASSHGGRTDTQYF
CDR3 DNA: TGCGCCAGCAGCCACGGCGGGAGGACAGATACGCAGTATTTT
V gene: TRBV4-1
clone size: -
D gene: TRBD2
J gene: TRBJ2-3

CDR3 protein: CASSLVEGMRNEQFF
CDR3 DNA: TGTGCCAGCAGCTTAGTGGAGGGGATGCGGAATGAGCAGTTCTTC
V gene: TRBV7-9
clone size: -
D gene: -
J gene: TRBJ2-1

CDR3 protein: CASSSTLLANYGYTF
CDR3 DNA: TGTGCCAGCAGTTCGACCCTACTAGCTAACTATGGCTACACCTTC
V gene: TRBV6-5
clone size: few
D gene: -
J gene: TRBJ1-2

CDR3 protein: CASSLWAGYGYTF
CDR3 DNA: TGTGCCAGCAGCTTGTGGGCCGGCTATGGCTACACCTTC
V gene: TRBV27
clone size: -
D gene: -
J gene: TRBJ1-2

CDR3 protein: CASSSSQGARTEAFF
CDR3 DNA: TGTGCCAGCAGCTCGTCACAGGGGGCGAGGACTGAAGCTTTCTTT
V gene: TRBV5-4
clone size: -
D gene: TRBD1
J gene: TRBJ1-1

CDR3 protein: CASSINREGTEAFF
CDR3 DNA: TGTGCCAGTAGTATCAACAGGGAAGGCACTGAAGCTTTCTTT
V gene: TRBV19
clone size: -
D gene: -
J gene: TRBJ1-1

CDR3 protein: CASSPRDLGTQAFF
CDR3 DNA: TGTGCCAGCAGCCCCCGCGACTTGGGTACCCAAGCTTTCTTT
V gene: TRBV9
clone size: once
D gene: -
J gene: TRBJ1-1

CDR3 protein: CASSLTVSYNEQFF
CDR3 DNA: TGTGCCAGCTCCCTGACAGTTTCCTACAATGAGCAGTTCTTC
V gene: TRBV18
clone size: -
D gene: -
J gene: TRBJ2-1

CDR3 protein: CASRYRANTEAFF
CDR3 DNA: TGTGCCAGCAGATACAGGGCGAACACTGAAGCTTTCTTT
V gene: TRBV2
clone size: -
D gene: -
J gene: TRBJ1-1

CDR3 protein: CASRDAKEKLFF
CDR3 DNA: TGTGCCAGCAGAGATGCGAAGGAAAAACTGTTTTTT
V gene: TRBV3-1/TRBV3-2
clone size: -
D gene: -
J gene: TRBJ1-4

CDR3 protein: CASRLVRDRVSTDTQYF
CDR3 DNA: TGTGCAAGTCGCTTAGTCCGGGACAGGGTTAGCACAGATACGCAGTATTTT
V gene: TRBV12-2
clone size: -
D gene: -
J gene: TRBJ2-3

CDR3 protein: CASSLRTIGEQFF
CDR3 DNA: TGTGCCAGCAGTCTCCGAACGATCGGTGAGCAGTTCTTC
V gene: TRBV6-6
clone size: -
D gene: -
J gene: TRBJ2-1

CDR3 protein: CASSRSGTNHEQFF
CDR3 DNA: TGTGCCAGCAGCCGGTCCGGGACAAACCATGAGCAGTTCTTC
V gene: TRBV7-3
clone size: -
D gene: -
J gene: TRBJ2-1

CDR3 protein: CASSFRDQPQHF
CDR3 DNA: TGTGCCAGCAGTTTTCGGGATCAGCCCCAGCATTTT
V gene: TRBV28
clone size: few
D gene: -
J gene: TRBJ1-5

CDR3 protein: CSVVVQTNTEAFF
CDR3 DNA: TGCAGCGTTGTAGTACAGACGAACACTGAAGCTTTCTTT
V gene: TRBV29-1
clone size: -
D gene: -
J gene: TRBJ1-1

CDR3 protein: CASSPSGDRGEQYF
CDR3 DNA: TGCGCCAGCAGCCCGTCGGGGGACAGGGGCGAGCAGTACTTC
V gene: TRBV5-1
clone size: -
D gene: TRBD1
J gene: TRBJ2-7

CDR3 protein: CASSKSGTPGNTIYF
CDR3 DNA: TGTGCCAGCAGTAAATCCGGGACACCTGGAAACACCATATATTTT
V gene: TRBV28
clone size: -
D gene: -
J gene: TRBJ1-3

CDR3 protein: CASMRLTLQETQYF
CDR3 DNA: TGTGCCAGCATGAGGCTAACCCTCCAAGAGACCCAGTACTTC
V gene: TRBV6-5
clone size: -
D gene: -
J gene: TRBJ2-5

CDR3 protein: CASSLPTGGSYNEQFF
CDR3 DNA: TGTGCCAGCAGCCTCCCGACCGGGGGGTCCTACAATGAGCAGTTCTTC
V gene: TRBV3-1/TRBV3-2
clone size: -
D gene: TRBD2
J gene: TRBJ2-1

CDR3 protein: CAISPGQGVTGELFF
CDR3 DNA: TGTGCCATCAGTCCGGGACAGGGGGTCACCGGGGAGCTGTTTTTT
V gene: TRBV10-3
clone size: -
D gene: TRBD1
J gene: TRBJ2-2

CDR3 protein: CSVELLRDTQYF
CDR3 DNA: TGCAGCGTTGAATTACTACGAGATACGCAGTATTTT
V gene: TRBV29-1
clone size: -
D gene: -
J gene: TRBJ2-3

CDR3 protein: CASSQSSGTTFISSYNEQFF
CDR3 DNA: TGTGCCAGCAGCCAAAGCTCCGGGACTACCTTTATCAGCTCCTACAATGAGCAGTTCTTC
V gene: TRBV3-1/TRBV3-2
clone size: -
D gene: TRBD2
J gene: TRBJ2-1

CDR3 protein: CASSSELFTQYF
CDR3 DNA: TGTGCCAGCAGCTCTGAGCTCTTTACGCAGTATTTT
V gene: TRBV5-6
clone size: -
D gene: -
J gene: TRBJ2-3

CDR3 protein: CASSPQGGQNNSPLHF
CDR3 DNA: TGTGCCAGCTCACCGCAGGGGGGTCAGAATAATTCACCCCTCCACTTT
V gene: TRBV18
clone size: -
D gene: TRBD1
J gene: TRBJ1-6

CDR3 protein: CASSIRDREGLTPLHF
CDR3 DNA: TGTGCCAGTAGTATCCGGGACAGGGAGGGTCTGACCCCCCTCCACTTT
V gene: TRBV19
clone size: -
D gene: TRBD1
J gene: TRBJ1-6

CDR3 protein: CASGWGQGNTGELFF
CDR3 DNA: TGTGCCTCGGGGTGGGGACAGGGGAACACCGGGGAGCTGTTTTTT
V gene: TRBV30
clone size: once
D gene: TRBD1
J gene: TRBJ2-2

CDR3 protein: CATSGTGVNEQYF
CDR3 DNA: TGTGCCACCAGCGGGACAGGAGTGAACGAGCAGTACTTC
V gene: TRBV15
clone size: once
D gene: TRBD1
J gene: TRBJ2-7

CDR3 protein: CASRDSSGNTIYF
CDR3 DNA: TGTGCCAGCAGAGACAGCTCTGGAAACACCATATATTTT
V gene: TRBV2
clone size: -
D gene: -
J gene: TRBJ1-3

CDR3 protein: CSVTGGETQYF
CDR3 DNA: TGCAGCGTAACAGGGGGAGAGACCCAGTACTTC
V gene: TRBV29-1
clone size: once
D gene: TRBD1
J gene: TRBJ2-5

CDR3 protein: CASSFGREGGYTF
CDR3 DNA: TGTGCCAGCAGCTTCGGCAGGGAGGGTGGCTACACCTTC
V gene: TRBV7-2
clone size: -
D gene: -
J gene: TRBJ1-2

CDR3 protein: CASSPPGGQNTEAFF
CDR3 DNA: TGTGCCAGCAGCCCCCCGGGGGGACAGAACACTGAAGCTTTCTTT
V gene: TRBV28
clone size: -
D gene: -
J gene: TRBJ1-1

CDR3 protein: CASSFQGQPQNIQYF
CDR3 DNA: TGTGCCAGCAGCTTCCAGGGACAGCCCCAAAACATTCAGTACTTC
V gene: TRBV28
clone size: -
D gene: TRBD1
J gene: TRBJ2-4

CDR3 protein: CASSDGQGNTEAFF
CDR3 DNA: TGTGCCAGCAGCGATGGCCAGGGAAACACTGAAGCTTTCTTT
V gene: TRBV2
clone size: -
D gene: -
J gene: TRBJ1-1

CDR3 protein: CAWSGGTYEQYF
CDR3 DNA: TGTGCCTGGTCAGGGGGAACCTACGAGCAGTACTTC
V gene: TRBV30
clone size: -
D gene: TRBD1
J gene: TRBJ2-7

CDR3 protein: CASSLEISGSTDTQYF
CDR3 DNA: TGCGCCAGCAGCTTGGAAATATCAGGTAGCACAGATACGCAGTATTTT
V gene: TRBV5-1
clone size: -
D gene: -
J gene: TRBJ2-3

CDR3 protein: CASSLAQGAGELFF
CDR3 DNA: TGTGCCAGCAGCTTAGCGCAGGGGGCCGGGGAGCTGTTTTTT
V gene: TRBV7-2
clone size: -
D gene: TRBD1
J gene: TRBJ2-2

CDR3 protein: CASSEDQGYEQYF
CDR3 DNA: TGTGCCAGCAGTGAGGACCAGGGCTACGAGCAGTACTTC
V gene: TRBV6-1
clone size: -
D gene: -
J gene: TRBJ2-7

CDR3 protein: CASSESAGAFYEQYF
CDR3 DNA: TGCGCCAGCAGTGAGTCGGCGGGGGCATTCTACGAGCAGTACTTC
V gene: TRBV10-1
clone size: -
D gene: -
J gene: TRBJ2-7

CDR3 protein: CASGQTGDRVWARQFF
CDR3 DNA: TGTGCCAGCGGCCAGACTGGGGACAGGGTGTGGGCGAGGCAGTTCTTC
V gene: TRBV3-1/TRBV3-2
clone size: -
D gene: TRBD1
J gene: TRBJ2-1

CDR3 protein: CASSPQRNTGELFF
CDR3 DNA: TGTGCCAGCAGCCCCCAGCGGAACACCGGGGAGCTGTTTTTT
V gene: TRBV9
clone size: -
D gene: -
J gene: TRBJ2-2